This T cell receptor beta chain originates from a study of cytomegalovirus exposure and HLA in healthy donors. About the study: A prior analysis found some 110 million unique TCR beta sequences from 170 million or so T cells. Of the donors genotyped, approximately 400 in all, around 77% fell in the Caucasian-associated ancestry cluster. There were 70 million to 95 million unique TCRs (from HLA-typed donors) in an early data release. Study-level points and caveats: Later analysis demonstrated an association between a missense DCLRE1C variant and TCR beta V- and J-gene trimming.

Concerning this clone: The antigen is unknown.

This CDR3 spans 13 amino acids. The J segment lost 8 bases and the V segment lost 2 bases, leaving 3 bases of the junction unmatched. CDR1 and CDR2 (germline): LNHDA, SQIVND (reference sequence). PCR employed 60 Vbeta and 13 Jbeta primers. Clones were sequenced by immunoSEQ multiplex PCR, and TCRdb holds only the in-frame ones, with some missing. Here the sample spans under 200,000 clones, approximately 72% being singletons. The rearrangement uses TRBV19 and TRBJ2-1; 7 bases are a match to TRBD1. The sequence was obtained from a man aged 50 to 60 in good health and CMV-seronegative. The sequencing sample was made of PBMCs. CDR3 coding DNA: TGTGCCAGTAGTATACGAGGGGGCGATGAGCAGTTCTTC. This codes for CASSIRGGDEQFF.